The clone carrying this T cell receptor beta chain has a handful of counts. This record belongs to a study of cytomegalovirus exposure and HLA in healthy donors. This CDR3 is built from 17 residues. The germline gives CDR1 SGHRS, CDR2 YFSETQ. The germline V and J ends were trimmed by 6 bases and 2 bases, with 24 bases remaining between them. The PCR ran on 60 Vbeta and 13 Jbeta primers. TCRdb's table, derived via immunoSEQ multiplex PCR, lists solely in-frame clones and lacks some. The repertoire includes 75,000 to 100,000 clones, about 78% of them detected once, and around 3.4% sits in the top ten. V is TRBV5-1 and J is TRBJ2-7, with a tentative D call TRBD1 (7 bases). The sequence came from a middle-aged man in good health and CMV-seronegative. Material for sequencing was PBMCs. The CDR3 here is CASKYRGGDRVTYEQYF. In DNA, the CDR3 is TGCGCCAGCAAATATCGGGGCGGGGACAGAGTTACCTACGAGCAGTACTTC.